This T cell receptor beta chain came from a study of blood T cell repertoires in COVID-19. Study at large: Spain, Italy and the United States supplied samples that represented acute and convalescent COVID-19.

Trimming took 4 bases from V and 5 from J, leaving 20 bases between them. Per germline, CDR1 SGHNT and CDR2 YYREEE (reference sequence). There are 16 residues in the CDR3. Per the authors' pipeline: Researchers report that nucleated cell counts were estimated from reference gene primer amplification. Only in-frame clones appear in the TCRdb table, and some are missing; sequencing was by immunoSEQ multiplex PCR. For V, J and clone size, that table is used; D and trimming come from the DNA. The sample holds some 300,000 clones, around 88% seen once. This TCR came from a woman under 40 who had recovered from COVID-19. The specimen sequenced was peripheral blood. The gene calls are TRBV5-4 and TRBJ2-3, with D maybe TRBD1 (6 bases). The chain's CDR3 is CASSPRGHGGLDTQYF. The CDR3 region has the DNA TGTGCCAGCAGCCCCCGGGGACATGGGGGTCTAGATACGCAGTATTTT.